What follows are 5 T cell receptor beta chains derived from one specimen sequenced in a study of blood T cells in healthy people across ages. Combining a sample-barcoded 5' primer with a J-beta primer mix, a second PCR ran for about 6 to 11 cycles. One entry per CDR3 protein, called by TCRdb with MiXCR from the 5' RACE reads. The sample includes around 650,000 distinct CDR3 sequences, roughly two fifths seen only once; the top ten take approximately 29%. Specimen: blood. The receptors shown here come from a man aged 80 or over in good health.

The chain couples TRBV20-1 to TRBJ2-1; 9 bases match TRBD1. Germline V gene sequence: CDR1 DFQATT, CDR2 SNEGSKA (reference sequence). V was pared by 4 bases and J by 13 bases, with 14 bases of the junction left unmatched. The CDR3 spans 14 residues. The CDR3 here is CSATRTGAINIQFF. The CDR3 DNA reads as TGCAGTGCTACAAGGACAGGGGCTATAAACATTCAGTTCTTC.

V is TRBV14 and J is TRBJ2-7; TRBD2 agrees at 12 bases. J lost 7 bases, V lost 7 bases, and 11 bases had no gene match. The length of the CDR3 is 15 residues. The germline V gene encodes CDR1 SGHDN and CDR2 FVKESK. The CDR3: CASTRVLAGGNEQYF. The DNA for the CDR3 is TGTGCCAGCACCCGAGTTCTAGCGGGAGGGAATGAGCAGTACTTC. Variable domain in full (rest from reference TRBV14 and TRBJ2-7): EAGVTQFPSHSVIEKGQTVTLRCDPISGHDNLYWYRRVMGKEIKFLLHFVKESKQDESGMPNNRFLAERTGGTYSTLKVQPAELEDSGVYFCASTRVLAGGNEQYFGPGTRLTVT.

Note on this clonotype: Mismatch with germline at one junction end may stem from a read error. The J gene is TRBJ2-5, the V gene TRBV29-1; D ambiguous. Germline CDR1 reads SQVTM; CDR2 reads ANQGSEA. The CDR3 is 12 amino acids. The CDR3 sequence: CSIEDGQETQYF. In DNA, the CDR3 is TGCAGCATTGAAGATGGGCAAGAGACCCAGTACTTC.

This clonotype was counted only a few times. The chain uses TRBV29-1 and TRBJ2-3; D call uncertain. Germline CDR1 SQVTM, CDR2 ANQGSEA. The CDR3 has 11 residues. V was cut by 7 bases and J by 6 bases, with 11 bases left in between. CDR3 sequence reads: CSARFGDTQYF. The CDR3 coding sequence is TGCAGCGCCCGATTTGGGGATACGCAGTATTTT.

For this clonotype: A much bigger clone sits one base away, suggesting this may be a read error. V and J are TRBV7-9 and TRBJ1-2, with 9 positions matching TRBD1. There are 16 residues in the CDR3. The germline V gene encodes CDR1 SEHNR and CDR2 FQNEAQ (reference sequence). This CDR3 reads CASCFGGQGLSNGYTF. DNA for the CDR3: TGTGCCAGCTGCTTCGGAGGACAGGGGCTTAGTAATGGCTACACCTTC. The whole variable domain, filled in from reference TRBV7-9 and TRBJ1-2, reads DTGVSQNPRHKITKRGQNVTFRCDPISEHNRLYWYRQTLGQGPEFLTYFQNEAQLEKSRLLSDRFSAERPKGSFSTLEIQRTEQGDSAMYLCASCFGGQGLSNGYTFGSGTRLTVV.